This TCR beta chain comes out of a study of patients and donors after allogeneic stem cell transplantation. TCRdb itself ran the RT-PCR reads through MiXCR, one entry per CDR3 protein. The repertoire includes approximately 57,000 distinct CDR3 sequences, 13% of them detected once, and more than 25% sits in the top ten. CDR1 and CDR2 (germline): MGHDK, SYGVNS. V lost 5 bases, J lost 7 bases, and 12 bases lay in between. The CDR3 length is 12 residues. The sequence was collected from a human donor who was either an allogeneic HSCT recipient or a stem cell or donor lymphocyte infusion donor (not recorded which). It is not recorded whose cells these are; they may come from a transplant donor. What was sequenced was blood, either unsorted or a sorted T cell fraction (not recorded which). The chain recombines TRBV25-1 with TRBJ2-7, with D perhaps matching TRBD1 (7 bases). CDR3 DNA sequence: TGTGCCAGCAGTCCCTCAGGGGGGGAGCAGTACTTC. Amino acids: CASSPSGGEQYF.